A selection of T cell receptor beta chains follows, all from one sample in a study of cytomegalovirus exposure and HLA in healthy donors. Assay: immunoSEQ multiplex PCR; the TCRdb copy retains only in-frame clones and omits some. This table has about 240,000 clones, approximately 86% appearing once. The material sequenced was PBMCs. These receptors were taken from a woman in her thirties in good health and CMV-seropositive. CDR3s include the opening cysteine and the closing phenylalanine or tryptophan. Each record gives: D gene, V gene, clone size, J gene, CDR3 protein, CDR3 DNA. The D gene is left open where the match is weak. Some rows have no size entry. The others give once, few or many, or a class for an expanded clone.

TRBD1	TRBV2	NA	TRBJ2-2	CASFGRTGQGLTGELFF	TGTGCCAGCTTCGGAAGGACAGGACAAGGCCTCACCGGGGAGCTGTTTTTT
NA	TRBV27	NA	TRBJ2-1	CASSPRGASSYNEQFF	TGTGCCAGCAGTCCCAGGGGGGCCAGCTCCTACAATGAGCAGTTCTTC
TRBD1	TRBV27	NA	TRBJ1-1	CAVAGGSGAFF	TGTGCCGTCGCAGGGGGATCCGGAGCTTTCTTT
TRBD2	TRBV29-1	NA	TRBJ2-1	CSGVGLAGPEQFF	TGCAGCGGTGTCGGACTAGCGGGACCTGAGCAGTTCTTC
NA	TRBV5-1	NA	TRBJ2-5	CASSLQAQETQYF	TGCGCCAGCAGCTTGCAAGCCCAAGAGACCCAGTACTTC
NA	TRBV6-1	NA	TRBJ1-2	CASNRAGGYTF	TGTGCCAGCAATAGAGCAGGCGGCTACACCTTC
NA	TRBV2	NA	TRBJ2-3	CASSDWDFGINAQYF	TGTGCCAGCAGTGATTGGGACTTCGGCATCAATGCGCAGTATTTT
NA	TRBV5-4	NA	TRBJ2-5	CASSLSRGKETQYF	TGTGCCAGCAGCTTGTCAAGGGGTAAGGAGACCCAGTACTTC
NA	TRBV18	NA	TRBJ1-1	CASSRFSGNTEAFF	TGTGCCAGCTCACGTTTTTCCGGGAACACTGAAGCTTTCTTT
TRBD1	TRBV25-1	NA	TRBJ1-4	CASSELGTGVVGEKLFF	TGTGCCAGCAGTGAACTTGGGACAGGGGTCGTAGGTGAAAAACTGTTTTTT
TRBD2	TRBV27	NA	TRBJ2-1	CASSLAGGYNEQFF	TGTGCCAGCAGTTTGGCGGGAGGGTACAATGAGCAGTTCTTC
NA	TRBV6-5	NA	TRBJ2-2	CASQRTGNTGELFF	TGTGCCAGCCAAAGAACAGGCAACACCGGGGAGCTGTTTTTT
TRBD1	TRBV5-1	NA	TRBJ2-4	CASSLGDRGIQYF	TGCGCCAGCAGCTTGGGGGACAGGGGGATTCAGTACTTC
TRBD1	TRBV5-1	NA	TRBJ1-1	CASSAGQGDTEAFF	TGCGCCAGCAGCGCGGGACAGGGCGACACTGAAGCTTTCTTT
TRBD1	TRBV5-1	NA	TRBJ2-7	CASSLGTGTGYEQYF	TGCGCCAGCAGCTTGGGGACAGGGACGGGCTACGAGCAGTACTTC
TRBD1	TRBV5-4	NA	TRBJ2-4	CASSGQGAAAAKNIQYF	TGTGCCAGCTCGGGACAGGGGGCGGCAGCAGCCAAAAACATTCAGTACTTC
NA	TRBV28	NA	TRBJ2-7	CASSDSLLLRGPYEQYF	TGTGCCAGCTCGGACAGTCTTCTTCTAAGGGGCCCCTACGAGCAGTACTTC
NA	TRBV13	NA	TRBJ2-1	CASGKTPRRYEQFF	TGTGCCAGCGGAAAAACGCCTCGGAGGTATGAGCAGTTCTTC
NA	TRBV21-1	NA	TRBJ2-5	CASSKVRLRGQPGETQYF	TGTGCCAGCAGCAAAGTTAGGCTCCGGGGACAGCCGGGCGAGACCCAGTACTTC
TRBD1	TRBV29-1	NA	TRBJ1-2	CSVAGQGYGYTF	TGCAGCGTAGCGGGACAGGGCTATGGCTACACCTTC
TRBD2	TRBV6-6	few	TRBJ2-7	CASSYGSGSGYEQYF	TGTGCCAGCAGTTACGGGAGCGGGAGCGGGTACGAGCAGTACTTC
NA	TRBV13	NA	TRBJ1-5	CASSLRGGPQHF	TGTGCCAGCAGCTTACGCGGGGGTCCCCAGCATTTT
NA	TRBV7-6	once	TRBJ1-1	CASSPSPNLNTEAFF	TGTGCCAGCAGCCCCTCCCCTAACTTGAACACTGAAGCTTTCTTT
TRBD1	TRBV6-1	NA	TRBJ1-2	CASSAELTGGQTIFYGYTF	TGTGCCAGCAGTGCAGAATTAACAGGGGGCCAGACTATTTTCTATGGCTACACCTTC
NA	TRBV30	NA	TRBJ2-3	CAWSFLAEADTQYF	TGTGCCTGGAGTTTTTTAGCGGAAGCAGATACGCAGTATTTT
NA	TRBV30	few	TRBJ1-5	CAWSLDVNQPQHF	TGTGCCTGGAGTTTAGATGTCAATCAGCCCCAGCATTTT
TRBD2	TRBV19	NA	TRBJ2-7	CASSMVYRDYSSKTSYEQYF	TGTGCCAGTAGTATGGTGTATAGGGACTACTCAAGCAAGACATCCTACGAGCAGTACTTC
TRBD1	TRBV7-9	NA	TRBJ1-1	CASQGTGGTEAFF	TGTGCCAGCCAAGGGACAGGGGGCACTGAAGCTTTCTTT
NA	TRBV7-9	NA	TRBJ2-7	CASRSTITGGGYEQYF	TGTGCCAGCAGATCCACTATAACAGGGGGAGGGTACGAGCAGTACTTC
TRBD1	TRBV27	NA	TRBJ2-1	CASRPTRQGRTYNEQFF	TGTGCCAGCAGACCAACAAGACAGGGTCGCACCTACAATGAGCAGTTCTTC
TRBD1	TRBV4-1	NA	TRBJ1-5	CASSQDPGQGTNQPQHF	TGCGCCAGCAGCCAAGACCCGGGACAGGGGACAAATCAGCCCCAGCATTTT
TRBD1	TRBV5-4	NA	TRBJ2-7	CASSPGQGRQYF	TGTGCCAGCAGCCCTGGACAGGGCAGGCAGTACTTC
TRBD2	TRBV6-5	NA	TRBJ2-1	CASSYGREAYNEQFF	TGTGCCAGCAGTTATGGGCGGGAGGCCTACAATGAGCAGTTCTTC
NA	TRBV7-2	NA	TRBJ1-2	CASSLGVEGYGYTF	TGTGCCAGCAGCTTGGGGGTGGAGGGGTATGGCTACACCTTC
TRBD1	TRBV30	NA	TRBJ2-2	CAWRARDRANTGELFF	TGTGCCTGGAGGGCCCGGGACAGGGCGAACACCGGGGAGCTGTTTTTT